What follows is one TCR beta chain and its context. Its antigen is unknown. No infections or other immune events were documented during collection. The sample originates from a study of identifying expanded T cells in peripheral blood. Assay used: immunoSEQ multiplex PCR; TCRdb lists only in-frame clones, some missing. Counted here are under 120,000 clones, about 89% occurring once; the ten biggest clones make up about a sixth. Study-wide points: Across healthy donors, higher total template counts meant significantly greater two-week count variance.

The CDR3 extends over 15 amino acids. Germline V CDR1 and CDR2: SGHNT, YYREEE (reference sequence). V was clipped by 2 bases and J by 2 bases; unmatched bases: 3. The chain carries TRBV5-4 and TRBJ2-7; 11 nucleotides match TRBD1. Sequenced: blood. The clonotype originates from a person aged 18-70 years in good health. CDR3 residues: CASSFGQGAPYEQYF. The CDR3 DNA sequence: TGTGCCAGCAGCTTTGGACAGGGGGCGCCCTACGAGCAGTACTTC.